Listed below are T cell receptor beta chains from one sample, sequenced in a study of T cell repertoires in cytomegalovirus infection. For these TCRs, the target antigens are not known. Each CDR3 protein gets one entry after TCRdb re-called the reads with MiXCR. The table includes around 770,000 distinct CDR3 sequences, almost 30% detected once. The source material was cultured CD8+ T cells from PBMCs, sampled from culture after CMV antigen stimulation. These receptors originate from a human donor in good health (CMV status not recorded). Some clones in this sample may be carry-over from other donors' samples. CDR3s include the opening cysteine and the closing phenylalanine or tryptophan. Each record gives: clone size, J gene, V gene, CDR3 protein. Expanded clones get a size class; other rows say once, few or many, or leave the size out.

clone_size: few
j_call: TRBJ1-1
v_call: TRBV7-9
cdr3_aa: CASSSNMAHDTEAFF

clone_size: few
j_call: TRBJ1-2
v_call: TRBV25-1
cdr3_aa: CASSEYYSPALPEEGYGYTF

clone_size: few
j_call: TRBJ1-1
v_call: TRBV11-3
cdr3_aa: CASSSPGDRPNTEAFF

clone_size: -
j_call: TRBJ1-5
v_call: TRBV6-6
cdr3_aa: CASNEGIRSNQPQHF

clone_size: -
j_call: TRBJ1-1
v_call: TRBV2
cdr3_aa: CASSEALQTGARNTEAFF

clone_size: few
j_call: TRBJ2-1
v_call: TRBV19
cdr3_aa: CASSMTGPEQFF

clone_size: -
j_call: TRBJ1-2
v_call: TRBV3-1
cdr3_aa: CASSPEGGWGVGYTF

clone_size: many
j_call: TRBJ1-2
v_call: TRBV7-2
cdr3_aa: CASSYPFRQGLYGYTF

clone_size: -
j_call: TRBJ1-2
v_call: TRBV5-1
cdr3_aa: CASSFGTTYTF

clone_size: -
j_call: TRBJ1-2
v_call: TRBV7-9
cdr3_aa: CASSLGSGARNYGYTF

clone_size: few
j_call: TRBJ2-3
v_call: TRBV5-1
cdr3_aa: CASSLDSISTDTQYF

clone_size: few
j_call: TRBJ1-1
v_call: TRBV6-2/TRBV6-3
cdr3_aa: CASSYIKRTEAFF

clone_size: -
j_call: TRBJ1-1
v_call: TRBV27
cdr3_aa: CASSFSAYSSSTEAFF

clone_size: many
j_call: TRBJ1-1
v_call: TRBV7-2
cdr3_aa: CASSLDIMGPEAFF

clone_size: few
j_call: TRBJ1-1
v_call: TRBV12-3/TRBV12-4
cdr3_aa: CASRWGRGKEAFF

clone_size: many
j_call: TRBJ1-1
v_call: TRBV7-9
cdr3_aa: CASSRHRDSNTEAFF

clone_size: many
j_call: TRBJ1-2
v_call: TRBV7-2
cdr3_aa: CASSRIVTGDGYGYTF

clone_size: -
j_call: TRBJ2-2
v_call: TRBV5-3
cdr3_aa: CASSLMGRRLADTGELFF

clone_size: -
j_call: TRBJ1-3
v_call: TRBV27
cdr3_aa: CASSPERDATSSGNTIYF